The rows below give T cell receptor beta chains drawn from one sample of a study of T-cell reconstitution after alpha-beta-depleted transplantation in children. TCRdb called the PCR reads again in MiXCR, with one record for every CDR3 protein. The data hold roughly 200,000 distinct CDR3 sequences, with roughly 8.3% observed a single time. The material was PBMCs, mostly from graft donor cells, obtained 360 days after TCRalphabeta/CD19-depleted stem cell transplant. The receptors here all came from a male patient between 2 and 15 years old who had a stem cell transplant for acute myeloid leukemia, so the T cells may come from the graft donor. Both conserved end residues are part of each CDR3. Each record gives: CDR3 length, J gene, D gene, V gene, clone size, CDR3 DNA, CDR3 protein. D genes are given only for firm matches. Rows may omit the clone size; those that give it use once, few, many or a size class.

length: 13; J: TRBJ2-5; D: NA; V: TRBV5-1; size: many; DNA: TGCGCCAGCAGCCGTGGAAGGGAAGAGACCCAGTACTTC; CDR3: CASSRGREETQYF
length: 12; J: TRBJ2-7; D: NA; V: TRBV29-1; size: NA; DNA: TGCAGCGTGGACGACGGGTCCTACGAGCAGAACTTC; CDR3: CSVDDGSYEQNF
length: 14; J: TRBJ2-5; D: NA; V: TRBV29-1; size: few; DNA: TGCAGCACCATAGGAGGGGGCTGGGGAGAGACCCAGTACTTC; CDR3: CSTIGGGWGETQYF
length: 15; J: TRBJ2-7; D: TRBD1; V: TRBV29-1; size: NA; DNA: TGCAGCGTAGCCGGGACAGGGGGCGTTAAATCCGAGCAGTACTTC; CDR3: CSVAGTGGVKSEQYF
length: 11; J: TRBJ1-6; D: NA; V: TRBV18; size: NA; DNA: TGTGCCAGCGGCCTATCTTCACCCCTCCACTTT; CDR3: CASGLSSPLHF
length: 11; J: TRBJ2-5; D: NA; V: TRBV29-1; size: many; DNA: TGCAGCGTTGAAGAGGTAGAGACCCAGTACTTC; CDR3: CSVEEVETQYF
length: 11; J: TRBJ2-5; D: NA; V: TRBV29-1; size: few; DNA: TGCAGCGCCGAGATCCAAGAGACCCAGTACTTC; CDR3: CSAEIQETQYF
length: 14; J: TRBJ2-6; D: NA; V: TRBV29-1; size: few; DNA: TGCAGCGTCGATGTCTCCTCTGGGGCCAACGTCCTGACTTTC; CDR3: CSVDVSSGANVLTF
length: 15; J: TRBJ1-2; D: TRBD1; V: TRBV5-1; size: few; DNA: TGCGCCAGCAGCCCTGCTATAGACAGGGTCTATGGCTACACCTTC; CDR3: CASSPAIDRVYGYTF
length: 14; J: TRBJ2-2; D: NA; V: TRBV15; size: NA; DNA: TGTGCCACCGGGGGTACCCCGAACACCGGGGAGCTGTTTTTT; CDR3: CATGGTPNTGELFF
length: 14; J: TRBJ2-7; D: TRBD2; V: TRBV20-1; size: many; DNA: TGCAGTGCAGCTAGCGGGAGGAGCTCCTACGAGCAGTACTTC; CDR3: CSAASGRSSYEQYF
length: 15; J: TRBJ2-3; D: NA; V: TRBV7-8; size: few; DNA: TGTGCCAGCAGCCAAGTGGGGTCTAGCACAGATACGCAGTATTTT; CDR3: CASSQVGSSTDTQYF
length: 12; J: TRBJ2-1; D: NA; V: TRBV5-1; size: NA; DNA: TGCGCCAGCAGCTCCCTCGGACAGGAGCAGTTCTTC; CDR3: CASSSLGQEQFF
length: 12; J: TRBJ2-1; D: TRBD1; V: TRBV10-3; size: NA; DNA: TGTGCCACAGAGAACAGGGGAAATGAGCAGTTCTTC; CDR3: CATENRGNEQFF
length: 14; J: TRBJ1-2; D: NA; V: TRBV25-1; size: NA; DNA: TGTGCCAGCAGTGAACCCAGCCCTAACTATGGCTACACCTTC; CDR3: CASSEPSPNYGYTF
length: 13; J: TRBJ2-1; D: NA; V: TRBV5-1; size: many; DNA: TGCGCCAGCAGCTTGGCTGACGTCAATGAGCAGTTCTTC; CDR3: CASSLADVNEQFF
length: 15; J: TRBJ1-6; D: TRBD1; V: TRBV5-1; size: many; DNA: TGCGCCAGCAGCTTGGCGATAAGGGGGCTCTCACCCCTCCACTTT; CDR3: CASSLAIRGLSPLHF
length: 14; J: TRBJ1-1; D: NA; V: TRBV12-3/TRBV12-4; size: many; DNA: TGTGCCAGCAGTCCCGGGACTATGCCGGCTGAAGCTTTCTTT; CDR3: CASSPGTMPAEAFF
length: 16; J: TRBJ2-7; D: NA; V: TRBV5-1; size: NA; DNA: TGCGCCAGCAGCCACCGTTCCCTAGCCGGAGACTACGAGCAGTACTTC; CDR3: CASSHRSLAGDYEQYF
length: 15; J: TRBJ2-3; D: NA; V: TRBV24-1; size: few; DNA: TGTGCCACCAGTGATTCGAGTAGGAGCACAGATACGCAGTATTTT; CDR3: CATSDSSRSTDTQYF
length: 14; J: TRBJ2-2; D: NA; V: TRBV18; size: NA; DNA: TGTGCCAGCTACCGAGCCTCAATGACCGGGGAGCTGTTTTTT; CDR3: CASYRASMTGELFF
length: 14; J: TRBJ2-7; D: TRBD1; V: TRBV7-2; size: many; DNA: TGTGCCAGCAGCATTAGACAGGGGGCCCACGAGCAGTACTTC; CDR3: CASSIRQGAHEQYF
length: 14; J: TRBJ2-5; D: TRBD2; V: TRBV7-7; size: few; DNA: TGTGCTAGCAGCTTAGCGGGGGAGCAAGAGACCCAGTACTTC; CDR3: CASSLAGEQETQYF
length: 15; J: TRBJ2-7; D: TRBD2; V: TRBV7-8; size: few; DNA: TGTGCCAGCAGCAGCCGGACTAGCAGTACCTACGAGCAGTACTTC; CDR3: CASSSRTSSTYEQYF
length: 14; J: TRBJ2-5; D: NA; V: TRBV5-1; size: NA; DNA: TGCGCCAGCAGCTTCTGGGCGCGGTGGGAGACCCAGTACTTC; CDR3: CASSFWARWETQYF
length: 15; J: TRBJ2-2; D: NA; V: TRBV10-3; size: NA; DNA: TGTGCCATCAGTGAGTCGGGACGGACCACCGGGGAGCTGTTTTTT; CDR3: CAISESGRTTGELFF
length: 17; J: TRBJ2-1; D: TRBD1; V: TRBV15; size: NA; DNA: TGTGCCACCAGCAGAGATCCCAGGGGGCCTGGGAGAAATGAGCAGTTCTTC; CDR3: CATSRDPRGPGRNEQFF
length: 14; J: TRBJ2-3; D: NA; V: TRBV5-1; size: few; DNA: TGCGCCAGCAGCTACAGGGTGGGTACAGATACGCAGTATTTT; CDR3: CASSYRVGTDTQYF
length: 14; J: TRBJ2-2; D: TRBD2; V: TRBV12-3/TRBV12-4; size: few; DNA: TGTGCCAGCAGTTTTCAGGGAGGGTCCGGGGAGCTGTTTTTT; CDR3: CASSFQGGSGELFF
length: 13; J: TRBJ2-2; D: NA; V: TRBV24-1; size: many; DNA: TGTGCCACCCGGGACCCGAACACCGGGGAGCTGTTTTTT; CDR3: CATRDPNTGELFF
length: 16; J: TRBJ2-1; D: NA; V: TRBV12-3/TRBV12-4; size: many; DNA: TGTGCCAGCAGTCTGACAGCGGTGAGCTCCTACAATGAGCAGTTCTTC; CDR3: CASSLTAVSSYNEQFF
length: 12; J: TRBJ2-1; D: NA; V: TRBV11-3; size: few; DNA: TGTGCCAGCAGCTCGGGGGATAATGAGCAGTTCTTC; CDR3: CASSSGDNEQFF
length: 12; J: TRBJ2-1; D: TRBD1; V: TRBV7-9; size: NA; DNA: TGTGCCAGCAGCTTAGCAGACAGGGGGCAGTTCTTC; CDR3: CASSLADRGQFF
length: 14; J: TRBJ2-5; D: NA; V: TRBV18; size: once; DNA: TGTGCCAGCTCAACGGGACCCAAGGCAGAGACCCAGTACTTC; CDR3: CASSTGPKAETQYF
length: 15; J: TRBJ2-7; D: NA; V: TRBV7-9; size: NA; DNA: TGTGCCAGCAGCCCTCGGGCCATTACGGCCTACGAGCAGTACTTC; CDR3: CASSPRAITAYEQYF
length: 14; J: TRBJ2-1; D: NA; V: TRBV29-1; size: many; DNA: TGCAGCGTGCCGTGGGGGGCCCCCTACAATGAGCAGTTCTTC; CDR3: CSVPWGAPYNEQFF
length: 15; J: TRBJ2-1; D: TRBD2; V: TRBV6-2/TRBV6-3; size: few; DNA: TGTGCCAGCAGTCCCAGACTAGCGGAGTACAATGAGCAGTTCTTC; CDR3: CASSPRLAEYNEQFF
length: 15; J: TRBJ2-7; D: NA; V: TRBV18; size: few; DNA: TGTGCCAGCTCACCCCAAGGGACCTCTGGTACTGAGCAGTACTTC; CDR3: CASSPQGTSGTEQYF
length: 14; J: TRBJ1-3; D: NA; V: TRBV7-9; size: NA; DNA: TGTGCCAGCAGCTTAGACCTCTCTGGAAACACCATATATTTT; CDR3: CASSLDLSGNTIYF
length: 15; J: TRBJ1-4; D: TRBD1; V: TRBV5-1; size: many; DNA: TGCGCCAGCAGCACCCAACACCGACAGGGAGAAAAACTGTTTTTT; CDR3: CASSTQHRQGEKLFF
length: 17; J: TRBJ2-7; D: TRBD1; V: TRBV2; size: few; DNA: TGTGCCAGCAGACGACGGTTGGGACAGGGTATAGGGTACGAGCAGTACTTC; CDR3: CASRRRLGQGIGYEQYF
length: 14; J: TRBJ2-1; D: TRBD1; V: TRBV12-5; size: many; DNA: TGTGCTAGTGGTGCGGGACAGGGTATGGATGAGCAGTTCTTC; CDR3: CASGAGQGMDEQFF
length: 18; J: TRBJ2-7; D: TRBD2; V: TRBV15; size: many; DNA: TGTGCCACCAGCAGAGATCAGTATAAAGCGGGAGGGCCAGTCGAGCAGTACTTC; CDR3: CATSRDQYKAGGPVEQYF
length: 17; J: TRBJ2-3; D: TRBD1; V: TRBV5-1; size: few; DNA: TGCGCCAGCAGCATGGGGGCCGTCGGACAGGCACGTAATACGCAGTATTTT; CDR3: CASSMGAVGQARNTQYF
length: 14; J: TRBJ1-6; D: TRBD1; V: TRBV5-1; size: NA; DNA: TGCGCCAGCAGCGGGGGACAGACAAATTCACCCCTCCACTTT; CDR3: CASSGGQTNSPLHF
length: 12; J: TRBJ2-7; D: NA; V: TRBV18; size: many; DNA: TGTGCCAGCAGCCCGGACGGCTACGAGCAGTACTTC; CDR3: CASSPDGYEQYF
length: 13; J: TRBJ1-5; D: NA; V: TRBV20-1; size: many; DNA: TGCAGTGCTAGAGCTCAGGTTAATCAGCCCCAGCATTTT; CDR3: CSARAQVNQPQHF
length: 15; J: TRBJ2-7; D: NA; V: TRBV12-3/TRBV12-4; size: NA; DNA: TGTGCCAGCAGTAGAGCCGGGAGTCCAGCTGGCGAGCAGTACTTC; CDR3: CASSRAGSPAGEQYF
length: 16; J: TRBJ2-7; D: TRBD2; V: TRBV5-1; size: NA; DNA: TGCGCCAGCAGCTGGGGGCCTGGGACTAGCGGTTACGAGCAGTACTTC; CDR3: CASSWGPGTSGYEQYF
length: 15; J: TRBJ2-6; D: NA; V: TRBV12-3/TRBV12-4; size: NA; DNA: TGTGCCAGCAGTTGGGGGATCCACGGGGCCAACGTCCTGACTTTC; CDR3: CASSWGIHGANVLTF
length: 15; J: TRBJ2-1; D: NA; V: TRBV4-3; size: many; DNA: TGCGCCAGCAGCCATGGAGCCGGGACCCCTTTCGAGCAGTTCTTC; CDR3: CASSHGAGTPFEQFF
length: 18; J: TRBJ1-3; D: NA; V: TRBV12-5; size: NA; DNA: TGTGCTAGTGGTTTGGTACTGGGACACCTCCTCTCTGGAAACACCATATATTTT; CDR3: CASGLVLGHLLSGNTIYF
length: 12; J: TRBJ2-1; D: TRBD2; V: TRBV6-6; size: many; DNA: TGTGCCAGCAGTTACCAGGACGCGGGAGAGTTCTTC; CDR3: CASSYQDAGEFF
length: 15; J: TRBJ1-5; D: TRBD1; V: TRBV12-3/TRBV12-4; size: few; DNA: TGTGCCAGCAGTAACGACAGGGTAGGGAATCAGCCCCAGCATTTT; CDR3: CASSNDRVGNQPQHF
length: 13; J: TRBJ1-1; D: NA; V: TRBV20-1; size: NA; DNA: TGCAGTGCTAGAGATCCAGACAGGATGAGAGCTTTCTTT; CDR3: CSARDPDRMRAFF
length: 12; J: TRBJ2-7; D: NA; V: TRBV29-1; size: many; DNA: TGCAGCGTCCTGAGGAGCTCCTACGAGCAGTACTTC; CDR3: CSVLRSSYEQYF
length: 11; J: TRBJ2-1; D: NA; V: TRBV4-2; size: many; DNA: TGTGCCAGCAGCCAAGATTGGGAGCAGTTCTTC; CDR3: CASSQDWEQFF
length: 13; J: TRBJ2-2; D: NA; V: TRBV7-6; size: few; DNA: TGTGCCAGCAGCCCGATCTACACCGGGGAGCTGTTTTTT; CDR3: CASSPIYTGELFF
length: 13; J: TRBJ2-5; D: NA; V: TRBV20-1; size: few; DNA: TGCAGTGCTAGGCAACCGGCGGGGAAGACCCAGTACTTC; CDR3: CSARQPAGKTQYF
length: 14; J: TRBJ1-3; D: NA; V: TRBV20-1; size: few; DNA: TGCAGTGCTAGTGCTCCTAACTCTGGAAACACCATATATTTT; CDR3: CSASAPNSGNTIYF